Presented here are 12 T cell receptor beta chains from one specimen sequenced in a study of blood T cell repertoires in COVID-19. This table comes from immunoSEQ multiplex PCR, and its TCRdb copy is limited to in-frame clones, with some not included. The sample comprises fewer than 700,000 clones, roughly nine tenths of which are singletons, and 7.5% to 9% rests with the top ten. The sample was peripheral blood. Every receptor here comes from a woman between 50 and 59 years old with COVID-19, enrolled during active disease.

This clone occurred once. The chain combines TRBV4-1 with TRBJ2-7; TRBD2 agrees at 14 bases. Germline values: CDR1 MGHRA, CDR2 YSYEKL. J gave up 7 bases and V 1 base, and 6 bases lay outside the gene matches. This CDR3 is 16 amino acids long. The CDR3 spells CASSQVTSGGAWEQYF. DNA of the CDR3: TGCGCCAGCAGCCAAGTGACTAGCGGGGGGGCGTGGGAGCAGTACTTC.

This clone was counted between two and nine times. The V gene is TRBV19, the J gene TRBJ1-6; the match to TRBD1 covers 8 bases. V lost 5 bases and J lost 10; bases outside the gene matches: 10. CDR1 is LNHDA and CDR2 is SQIVND in the germline V gene (reference sequence). This CDR3 has 15 residues. CDR3 nucleotides: TGTGCCAGTAGTCCCTCCACAGGGGGAGAATCACCCCTCCACTTT. It specifies CASSPSTGGESPLHF. Combining the CDR3 with reference TRBV19 and TRBJ1-6 gives the whole variable domain DGGITQSPKYLFRKEGQNVTLSCEQNLNHDAMYWYRQDPGQGLRLIYYSQIVNDFQKGDIAEGYSVSREKKESFPLTVTSAQKNPTAFYLCASSPSTGGESPLHFGNGTRLTVT.

This clone was recorded once. The chain couples TRBV30 to TRBJ1-2, with a weak D call TRBD1 (5 bases). The CDR3 covers 14 residues. V was trimmed by 2 bases and J by 0 bases, leaving 10 bases between them. Looked up from germline, CDR1 is GTSNPN and CDR2 is SVGIG (reference sequence). CDR3 nucleotides: TGTGCCTGGAGTAGGACACCAACTAACTATGGCTACACCTTC. Amino acids: CAWSRTPTNYGYTF.

V usage is TRBV20-1 and J usage is TRBJ2-3; D might be TRBD1 (5 bases). Germline CDR1 DFQATT, CDR2 SNEGSKA (reference sequence). The ends were cut back, 3 bases at V and 0 bases at J, with 10 bases in the middle. The CDR3 sequence is 14 residues long. The CDR3 protein is CSASQGISTDTQYF. CDR3 nucleotides: TGCAGTGCTAGTCAGGGCATAAGCACAGATACGCAGTATTTT.

The genes are TRBV6-5 and TRBJ1-6, with D maybe TRBD1 (6 bases). CDR1 is MNHEY and CDR2 is SVGAGI in the germline V gene. Trimming removed 8 bases from V and 7 bases from J, with 12 bases in between. The CDR3 runs 13 residues. CDR3 residues: CASGTIENSPLHF. Here the CDR3 DNA reads TGTGCCAGCGGGACAATAGAGAATTCACCCCTCCACTTT.

The chain is built from TRBV28 and TRBJ1-5; D is undetermined. V was cut by 3 bases and J by 0 bases, with 12 bases left in between. Germline V gene sequence: CDR1 MDHEN, CDR2 SYDVKM. The CDR3 loop spans 16 amino acids. The CDR3 reads CASSFGGVYSNQPQHF. CDR3 sequence (DNA): TGTGCCAGCAGTTTTGGAGGAGTGTATAGCAATCAGCCCCAGCATTTT.

This sequence joins TRBV2 and TRBJ2-1; D is unresolved. This CDR3 comprises 13 residues. CDR1 SNHLY and CDR2 FYNNEI come from the germline V gene. Trimming pared 4 bases from V and 3 bases from J, leaving 7 bases between. Here the CDR3 reads CASSAVGYNEQFF. CDR3 DNA sequence: TGTGCCAGCAGTGCGGTTGGCTACAATGAGCAGTTCTTC.

The chain has TRBV10-3 and TRBJ2-3, with TRBD2 matching over 11 bases. V was pared by 6 bases and J by 5 bases, with 4 bases of the junction left unmatched. Germline CDR1 and CDR2: ENHRY and SYGVKD. The CDR3 is made up of 14 amino acids. In DNA form, the CDR3 reads TGTGCCATCAGCGTAGCGGGGGGGGGAGATACGCAGTATTTT. Protein sequence: CAISVAGGGDTQYF.

The chain is built from TRBV9 and TRBJ2-5; TRBD1 matches 11 bases. The CDR3 spans 13 residues. Trimming took 5 bases from V and 7 from J; bases not matched to a gene: 4. The V gene's germline CDR1 is SGDLS and CDR2 YYNGEE. CDR3 sequence: CASRRGTGGTQYF. CDR3 nucleotides: TGTGCCAGCAGGAGGGGGACAGGGGGGACCCAGTACTTC.

The chain has TRBV5-1 and TRBJ1-1; D remains unclear. The CDR3 runs 15 residues. Germline V lookup: CDR1 SGHRS, CDR2 YFSETQ. Trimming took 4 bases from V and 6 from J, leaving 19 bases between them. CDR3 DNA: TGCGCCAGCAGCCTCGACCAGCCGGGTGGCTCTGAAGCTTTCTTT. This encodes CASSLDQPGGSEAFF.

The rearrangement joins TRBV5-1 to TRBJ2-3, with 7 bases identical to TRBD1. The germline V gene encodes CDR1 SGHRS and CDR2 YFSETQ. V dropped 3 bases and J dropped 6; count of bases not matched to a gene: 10. The CDR3 has 15 residues. The CDR3: CASSSLRQGFDTQYF. CDR3 nucleotide sequence: TGCGCCAGCAGCTCCCTTCGACAGGGCTTCGATACGCAGTATTTT.

The rearrangement joins TRBV28 to TRBJ2-3; TRBD1 aligns across 12 bases. CDR3 size: 15 residues. Looked up from germline, CDR1 is MDHEN and CDR2 is SYDVKM. V dropped 3 bases and J dropped 7; count of bases not matched to a gene: 5. Here the CDR3 reads CASSFPGQGAHTQYF. The DNA of the CDR3 is TGTGCCAGCAGTTTTCCGGGACAGGGGGCACATACGCAGTATTTT. The entire variable domain, with the rest obtained from reference TRBV28 and TRBJ2-3, is as follows: DVKVTQSSRYLVKRTGEKVFLECVQDMDHENMFWYRQDPGLGLRLIYFSYDVKMKEKGDIPEGYSVSREKKERFSLILESASTNQTSMYLCASSFPGQGAHTQYFGPGTRLTVL.